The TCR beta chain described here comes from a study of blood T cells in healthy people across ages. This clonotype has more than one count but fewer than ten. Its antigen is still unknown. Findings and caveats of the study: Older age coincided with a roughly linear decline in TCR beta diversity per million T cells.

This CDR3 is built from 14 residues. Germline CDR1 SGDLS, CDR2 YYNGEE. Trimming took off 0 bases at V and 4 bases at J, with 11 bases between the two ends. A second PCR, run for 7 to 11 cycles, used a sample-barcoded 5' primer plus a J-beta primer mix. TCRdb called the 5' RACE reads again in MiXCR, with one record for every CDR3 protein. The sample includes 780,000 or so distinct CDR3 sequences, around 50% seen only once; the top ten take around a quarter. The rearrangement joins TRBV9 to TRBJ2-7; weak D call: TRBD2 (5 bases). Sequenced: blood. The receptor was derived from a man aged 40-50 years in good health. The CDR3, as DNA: TGTGCCAGCAGCGTAGGTGGGGAGACTTACGAGCAGTACTTC. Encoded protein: CASSVGGETYEQYF.